This T cell receptor (beta chain) originates from a study of CD8+CD57+ T cells in acquired aplastic anemia. The V gene lost 7 bases and the J gene lost 1 base, with 19 bases spanning the gap. Germline CDR1 LNHDA, CDR2 SQIVND (reference sequence). This CDR3 region has 16 residues. Genomic DNA, the template, was used for profiling of the TCR beta VDJ and CDR3. TCRdb reprocessed the reads with MiXCR, giving one entry per CDR3 protein. The sample lists around 400,000 distinct CDR3 sequences, 65% to 80% occurring once. The material sequenced was sorted CD4+, CD8+, or CD8+CD57+ T cells (not recorded which) from PBMCs. This sequence joins TRBV19 and TRBJ1-1; no clear D. This receptor was taken from a human donor in good health, serving as a control. For the CDR3, the DNA is TGTGCCAGTACCACCCGGGGTCCTGGGCGGAACACTGAAGCTTTCTTT. It encodes CASTTRGPGRNTEAFF. Full variable domain (missing parts from reference TRBV19 and TRBJ1-1): DGGITQSPKYLFRKEGQNVTLSCEQNLNHDAMYWYRQDPGQGLRLIYYSQIVNDFQKGDIAEGYSVSREKKESFPLTVTSAQKNPTAFYLCASTTRGPGRNTEAFFGQGTRLTVV.